This TCR beta chain was sequenced during a study of blood T cell repertoires in COVID-19. For the study at large: From the United States, Italy and Spain came samples of acute and convalescent COVID-19. PBMCs, B-cell-depleted T cells, or T cells were the source of the cDNA or gDNA that made up the material.

Original processing methods: By means of reference gene primer amplification, nucleated cell counts were estimated. The method was immunoSEQ multiplex PCR; TCRdb's version includes in-frame clones alone and lacks a portion of them. V and J calls and clone size are given by that table; D and trimming were obtained from the DNA. The sample holds around 260,000 clones, roughly nine tenths seen once. Looked up from germline, CDR1 is SEHNR and CDR2 is FQNEAQ (reference sequence). The length of the CDR3 is 14 residues. Losses at the gene ends were 4 bases for V and 8 bases for J; bases not matched to a gene: 8.

This rearrangement joins TRBV7-9 to TRBJ1-2, with 9 nucleotides matching TRBD1. This TCR was sampled from a man in his late teens or twenties with active or convalescent COVID-19. Sequenced material: peripheral blood. The CDR3, as DNA: TGTGCCAGCAGCTACGGACAGGGGATCGAGGGCTACACCTTC. As protein: CASSYGQGIEGYTF.